This T cell receptor beta chain was observed in a study of quantifying T cell responses using KT2 cells (dated by TCRdb to the late 2010s). In terms of the full investigation: RNA was DNase-treated and reverse transcribed with TCR alpha and beta constant-region primers, mostly using SuperScript III. The efficiency of the T4 ligation step under optimum conditions was estimated to be greater than 8%. To avoid over-amplification, PCR2 was carried out as a SYBR Green qPCR and halted once a predetermined fluorescence threshold was reached.

Known numbers of KT2, a T cell clone whose TCR had been sequenced previously, were spiked into unfractionated PBMC to test the sensitivity and accuracy of the pipeline. A range of KT2-to-PBMC ratios was set up by mixing KT2 cells into a fixed number of PBMC. Study-wide findings and limitations: No side-by-side comparison between this pipeline and other TCR sequencing techniques was included in the study. The numbers of KT2 alpha and beta sequences increased linearly with the number of input KT2 cells across several orders of magnitude. KT2 sequences were detected down to the lowest spike-in tested, which was about one KT2 cell per 100,000 PBMC. At very high KT2 spike-in numbers, detection of KT2 sequences reached saturation.

On this clonotype itself: No cognate antigen has been identified for it. The record has no base qualities; no much larger clone is one base away.

Sequences SEHNR (CDR1) and FQNEAQ (CDR2) are obtained from the germline V gene (reference sequence). At the junction V is shortened by 1 base and J by 4 bases; bases outside the gene matches: 1. Measured from the cysteine to the phenylalanine, the CDR3 is 14 residues long. Of all the DNA, just the CDR3 is kept, 42 bases in frame from base 1. The library was prepared using UMI-ligation and nested PCR. A single-stranded oligonucleotide carrying the Illumina SP2 sequence and a UMI was ligated to the cDNA 3' end using T4 RNA ligase 1. PCR1 used four to five cycles (98 degrees C 15 s, 69 degrees C 30 s, 72 degrees C 40 s), and the beta primer was an equimolar mix of RC1.1 and RC1.2 that covered TRBC1 and TRBC2. Starting at PCR2, TCR alpha and beta chains were handled separately, and sample indices and Illumina adaptors were added. The UMI was composed of 12 random nucleotides, arranged as two hexamers separated by a spacer, and was positioned after an 8-base spacer. Libraries were sequenced on an Illumina MiSeq with v2 2x251 paired-end chemistry, typically roughly 12 samples per run. PhiX DNA at about 5-8% was added to each sequencing library to increase diversity. In the original analysis: The raw reads were converted into FASTQ with bcl2fastq and then demultiplexed by dual indices with Demultiplexor. V and J genes were assigned by Decombinator through tag matching that permitted a single base-pair mismatch. Collapsinator used UMIs to correct both sequencing errors and frequency errors arising from PCR heterogeneity. CDR3Translator converted Decombinator identifiers to nucleotide sequence, translated to amino acids, and extracted CDR3 using C- and N-terminal motifs. Each distinct KT2 TCR was counted as one cluster of KT2 sequences that shared a single unique molecular identifier. The raw public data were reprocessed by TCRdb itself: fastp quality trimming at Q25, MiXCR clonotype calling, in-frame beta chains only. Identical CDR3 protein sequences are pooled into one entry, listed with their most common genes and DNA. TCRdb's processing, not the study's, gives the V and J calls here. This sample has 40,000 to 60,000 distinct CDR3 sequences in its table, and approximately 10% of those were observed once. Of the sample, 10% falls within the top ten clones.

The sequence was collected from a human donor. Source material: PBMCs spiked with cells of the T cell clone KT2. The rearrangement combines TRBV7-9 with TRBJ2-1; 7 junctional bases match TRBD2. The CDR3 region has the sequence CASSLGDYYNEQFF. The DNA sequence is TGTGCCAGCAGCTTAGGGGACTATTACAATGAGCAGTTCTTC.